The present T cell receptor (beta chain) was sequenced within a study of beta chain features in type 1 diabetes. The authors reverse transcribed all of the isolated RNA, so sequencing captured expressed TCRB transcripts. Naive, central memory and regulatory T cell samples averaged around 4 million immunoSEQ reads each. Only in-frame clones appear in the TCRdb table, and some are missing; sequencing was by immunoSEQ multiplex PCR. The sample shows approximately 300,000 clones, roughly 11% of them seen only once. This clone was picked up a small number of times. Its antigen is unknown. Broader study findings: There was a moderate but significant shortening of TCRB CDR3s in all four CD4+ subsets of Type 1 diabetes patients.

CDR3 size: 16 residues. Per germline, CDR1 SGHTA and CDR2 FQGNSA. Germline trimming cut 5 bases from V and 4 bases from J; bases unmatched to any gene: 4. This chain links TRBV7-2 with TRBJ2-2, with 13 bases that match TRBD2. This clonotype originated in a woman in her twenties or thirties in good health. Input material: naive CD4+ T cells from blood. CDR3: CASSGGLAGITGELFF. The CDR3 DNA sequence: TGTGCCAGCAGCGGGGGACTAGCGGGAATCACCGGGGAGCTGTTTTTT.